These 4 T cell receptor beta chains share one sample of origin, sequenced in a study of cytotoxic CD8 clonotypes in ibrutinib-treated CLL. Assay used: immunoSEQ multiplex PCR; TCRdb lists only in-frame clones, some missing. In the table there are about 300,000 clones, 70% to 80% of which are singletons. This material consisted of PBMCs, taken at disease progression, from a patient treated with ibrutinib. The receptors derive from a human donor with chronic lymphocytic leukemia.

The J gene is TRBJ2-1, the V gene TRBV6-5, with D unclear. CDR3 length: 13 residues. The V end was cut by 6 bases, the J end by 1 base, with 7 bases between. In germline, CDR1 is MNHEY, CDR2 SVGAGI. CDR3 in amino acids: CASSMGSYNEQFF. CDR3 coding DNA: TGTGCCAGCAGCATGGGGTCCTACAATGAGCAGTTCTTC.

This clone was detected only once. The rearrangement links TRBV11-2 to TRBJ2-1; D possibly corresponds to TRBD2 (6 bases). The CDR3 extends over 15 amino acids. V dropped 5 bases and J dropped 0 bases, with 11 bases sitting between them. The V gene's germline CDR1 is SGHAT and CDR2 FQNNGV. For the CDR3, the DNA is TGTGCCAGCAGCCTGCTAGCGAGCTCCTACAATGAGCAGTTCTTC. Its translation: CASSLLASSYNEQFF.

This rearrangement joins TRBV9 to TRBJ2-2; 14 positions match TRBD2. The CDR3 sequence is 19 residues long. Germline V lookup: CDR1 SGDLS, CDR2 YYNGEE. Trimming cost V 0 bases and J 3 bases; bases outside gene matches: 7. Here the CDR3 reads CASSVGTSGRLSDTGELFF. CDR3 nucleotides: TGTGCCAGCAGCGTAGGGACTAGCGGGAGGTTATCGGACACCGGGGAGCTGTTTTTT.

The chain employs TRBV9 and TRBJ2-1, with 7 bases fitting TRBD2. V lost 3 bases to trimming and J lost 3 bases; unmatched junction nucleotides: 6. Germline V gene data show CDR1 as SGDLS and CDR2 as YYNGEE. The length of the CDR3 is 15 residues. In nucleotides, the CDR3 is TGTGCCAGCAGCGCGACGGGACTAATCTACAATGAGCAGTTCTTC. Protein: CASSATGLIYNEQFF.